These 8 T cell receptor beta chains share one sample of origin, sequenced in a study of blood T cell repertoires in COVID-19. The data were produced by immunoSEQ multiplex PCR, yet TCRdb's version contains in-frame clones alone and is incomplete. Of nearly 40,000 clones in the sample, about 82% were seen once. Sequenced material: peripheral blood. The receptor source for this set is a man aged 80 or over with active or convalescent COVID-19.

This chain connects TRBV14 to TRBJ2-1; a possible D gene is TRBD2 (6 bases). Germline V gene lookup returns CDR1 SGHDN and CDR2 FVKESK. The CDR3 contains 15 residues. Deletions cut 0 bases from V and 6 bases from J, with 12 bases between. CDR3 region: CASSQDRYGGNEQFF. The CDR3 bases are TGTGCCAGCAGCCAAGATAGGTACGGGGGCAATGAGCAGTTCTTC.

The chain is built from TRBV7-9 and TRBJ2-7, with 10 bases aligning to TRBD2. The germline CDR1 and CDR2 sequences are SEHNR and FQNEAQ (reference sequence). There are 16 residues in the CDR3. J was trimmed by 0 bases and V by 1 base; bases with no gene match: 3. CDR3 protein: CASSLGTSGNSYEQYF. The CDR3 DNA is TGTGCCAGCAGCTTAGGAACTAGCGGGAACTCCTACGAGCAGTACTTC.

The rearrangement links TRBV28 to TRBJ2-3; 12 positions match TRBD2. Trimming at V came to 6 bases and at J to 4 bases, leaving 8 bases not matched to a gene. Germline CDR1 is MDHEN and CDR2 is SYDVKM. This CDR3 contains 16 residues. CDR3 DNA: TGTGCCAGCAGCCGACCTAGCGGGAGGGGCTCAGATACGCAGTATTTT. This gives the protein CASSRPSGRGSDTQYF.

On this clone: One end of the junction varies from germline; a read error may be responsible. The genes are TRBV6-4 and TRBJ1-6, with no clear D. Germline CDR1 is MRHNA and CDR2 is SNTAGT. The CDR3 length is 12 residues. As DNA, the CDR3 is TGTGCCAGCAGTGATCGGTCGGCGCGAGGCTGGTTT. It specifies CASSDRSARGWF.

The sample holds one count of this clone. The chain is built from TRBV9 and TRBJ2-3; weak D call: TRBD1 (6 bases). The CDR3 spans 14 residues. Germline V gene data show CDR1 as SGDLS and CDR2 as YYNGEE. V shed 0 bases and J shed 4 bases, with 9 bases lying between them. DNA of the CDR3: TGTGCCAGCAGCGTAGACAGGGCGGCAGATACGCAGTATTTT. It codes for CASSVDRAADTQYF.

The chain joins TRBV14 to TRBJ1-1; 7 bases agree with TRBD1. The germline gives CDR1 SGHDN, CDR2 FVKESK. This CDR3 spans 15 amino acids. With V trimmed by 4 bases and J by 7 bases, 12 bases remained unmatched. The CDR3 loop is CASSPRQGLMIEAFF. The CDR3 bases are TGTGCCAGCAGCCCCCGACAGGGCTTGATGATTGAAGCTTTCTTT.

The rearrangement joins TRBV3-1 (or the pseudogene TRBV3-2) to TRBJ1-1; 7 bases agree with TRBD1. The ends lost 7 bases at V and 1 base at J; junction bases unmatched: 9. The CDR3 spans 15 residues. The V gene's germline CDR1 is LGHDT and CDR2 YNNKEL (reference sequence). The CDR3 is CASTNQYRGNTEAFF. CDR3 in DNA: TGTGCCAGCACCAACCAGTACAGGGGGAACACTGAAGCTTTCTTT.

The V call is TRBV28, the J call TRBJ1-6; D gene ambiguous. The germline V and J ends were trimmed by 2 bases and 7 bases, with 12 bases remaining between them. Germline CDR1 MDHEN, CDR2 SYDVKM. CDR3 length: 15 residues. DNA of the CDR3: TGTGCCAGCAGTTTAGTGCTAACTCGCAATTCACCCCTCCACTTT. This codes for CASSLVLTRNSPLHF.